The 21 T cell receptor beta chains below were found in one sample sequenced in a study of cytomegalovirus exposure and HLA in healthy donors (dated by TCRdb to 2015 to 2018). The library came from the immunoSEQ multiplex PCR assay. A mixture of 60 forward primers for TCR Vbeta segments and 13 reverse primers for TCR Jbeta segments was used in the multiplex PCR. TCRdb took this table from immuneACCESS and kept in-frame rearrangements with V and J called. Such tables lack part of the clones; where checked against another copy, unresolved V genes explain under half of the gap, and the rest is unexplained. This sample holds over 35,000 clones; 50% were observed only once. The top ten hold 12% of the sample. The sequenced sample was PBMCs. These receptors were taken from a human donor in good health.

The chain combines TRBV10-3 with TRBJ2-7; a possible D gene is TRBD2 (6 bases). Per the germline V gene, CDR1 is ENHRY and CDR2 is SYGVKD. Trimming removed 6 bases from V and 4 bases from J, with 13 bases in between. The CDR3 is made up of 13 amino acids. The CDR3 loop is CAISAGSGYEQYF. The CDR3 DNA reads TGTGCCATCAGCGCCGGGAGTGGGTACGAGCAGTACTTC.

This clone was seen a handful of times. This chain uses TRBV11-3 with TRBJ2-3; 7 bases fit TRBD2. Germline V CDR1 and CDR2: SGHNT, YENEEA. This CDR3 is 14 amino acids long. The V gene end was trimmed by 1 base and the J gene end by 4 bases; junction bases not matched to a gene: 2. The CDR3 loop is CASSLAGGSDTQYF. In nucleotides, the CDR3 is TGTGCCAGCAGCTTAGCCGGGGGGTCAGATACGCAGTATTTT. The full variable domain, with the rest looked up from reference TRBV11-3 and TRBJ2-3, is EAGVVQSPRYKIIEKKQPVAFWCNPISGHNTLYWYLQNLGQGPELLIRYENEEAVDDSQLPKDRFSAERLKGVDSTLKIQPAELGDSAVYLCASSLAGGSDTQYFGPGTRLTVL.

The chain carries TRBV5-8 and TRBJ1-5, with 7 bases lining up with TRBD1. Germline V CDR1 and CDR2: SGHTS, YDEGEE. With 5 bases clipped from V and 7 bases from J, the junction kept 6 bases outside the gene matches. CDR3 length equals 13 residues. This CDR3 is CASRRQGGQPQHF. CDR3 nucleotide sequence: TGTGCCAGCAGGCGACAGGGTGGCCAGCCCCAGCATTTT.

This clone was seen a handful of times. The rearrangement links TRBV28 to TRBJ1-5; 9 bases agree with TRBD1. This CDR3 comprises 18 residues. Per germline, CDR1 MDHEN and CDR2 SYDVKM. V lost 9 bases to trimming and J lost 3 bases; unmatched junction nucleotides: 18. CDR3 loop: CASSSLPVRDRDNQPQHF. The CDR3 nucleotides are TGTGCCAGTTCCTCGCTGCCTGTGCGGGACAGGGACAATCAGCCCCAGCATTTT.

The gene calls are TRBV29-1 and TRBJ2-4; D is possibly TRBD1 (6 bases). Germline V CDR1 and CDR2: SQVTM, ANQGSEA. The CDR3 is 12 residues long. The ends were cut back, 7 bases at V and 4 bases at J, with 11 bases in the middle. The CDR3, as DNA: TGCAGCGGTAAAGGACAGAAAAACATTCAGTACTTC. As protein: CSGKGQKNIQYF. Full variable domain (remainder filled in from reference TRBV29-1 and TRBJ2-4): SAVISQKPSRDICQRGTSLTIQCQVDSQVTMMFWYRQQPGQSLTLIATANQGSEATYESGFVIDKFPISRPNLTFSTLTVSNMSPEDSSIYLCSGKGQKNIQYFGAGTRLSVL.

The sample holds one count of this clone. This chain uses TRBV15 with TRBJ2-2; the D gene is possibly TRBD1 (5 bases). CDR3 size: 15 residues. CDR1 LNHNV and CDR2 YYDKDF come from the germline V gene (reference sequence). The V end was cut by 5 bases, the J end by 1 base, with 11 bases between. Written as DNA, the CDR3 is TGTGCCACCAGCCAAGACAGACTGAACACCGGGGAGCTGTTTTTT. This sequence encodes CATSQDRLNTGELFF.

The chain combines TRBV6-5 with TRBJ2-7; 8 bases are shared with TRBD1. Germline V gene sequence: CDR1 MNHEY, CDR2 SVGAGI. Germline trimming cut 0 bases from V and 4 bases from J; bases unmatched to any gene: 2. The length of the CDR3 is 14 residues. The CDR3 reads CASSYSGQGYEQYF. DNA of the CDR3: TGTGCCAGCAGTTACTCCGGACAGGGTTACGAGCAGTACTTC.

The CDR3 sequence: CASSGPGQGNTIYF. The CDR3 DNA sequence: TGTGCCAGCAGCGGACCCGGACAAGGAAACACCATATATTTT. The V call is TRBV28, the J call TRBJ1-3; TRBD1 might be the D (5 bases). V lost 6 bases and J lost 4, with 13 bases in between. The CDR3 length is 14 residues. The germline V gene encodes CDR1 MDHEN and CDR2 SYDVKM.

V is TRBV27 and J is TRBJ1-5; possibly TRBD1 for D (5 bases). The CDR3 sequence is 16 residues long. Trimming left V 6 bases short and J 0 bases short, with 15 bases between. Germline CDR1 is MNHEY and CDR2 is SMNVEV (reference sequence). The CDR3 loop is CASSGGGEYSNQPQHF. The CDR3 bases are TGTGCCAGCAGCGGGGGAGGGGAATATAGCAATCAGCCCCAGCATTTT.

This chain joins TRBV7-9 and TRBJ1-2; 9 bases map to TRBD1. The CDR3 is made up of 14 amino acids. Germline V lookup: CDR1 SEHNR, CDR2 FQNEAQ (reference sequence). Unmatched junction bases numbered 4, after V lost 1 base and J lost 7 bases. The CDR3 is CASSLGQGVVGYTF. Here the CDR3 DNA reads TGTGCCAGCAGCTTAGGACAGGGGGTGGTTGGCTACACCTTC.

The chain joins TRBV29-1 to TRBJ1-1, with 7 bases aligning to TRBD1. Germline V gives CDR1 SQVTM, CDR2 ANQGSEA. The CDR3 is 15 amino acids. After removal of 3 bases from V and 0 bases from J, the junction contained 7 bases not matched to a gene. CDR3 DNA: TGCAGCGTTGAGCAGGGGGAAATCCTGAACACTGAAGCTTTCTTT. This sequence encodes CSVEQGEILNTEAFF.

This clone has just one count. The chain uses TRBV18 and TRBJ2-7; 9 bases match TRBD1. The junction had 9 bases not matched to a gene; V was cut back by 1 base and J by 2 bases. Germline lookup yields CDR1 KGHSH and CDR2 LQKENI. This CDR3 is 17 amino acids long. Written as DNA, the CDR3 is TGTGCCAGCTCACCACTTACACCGGGACAGGGTACCTACGAGCAGTACTTC. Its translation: CASSPLTPGQGTYEQYF.

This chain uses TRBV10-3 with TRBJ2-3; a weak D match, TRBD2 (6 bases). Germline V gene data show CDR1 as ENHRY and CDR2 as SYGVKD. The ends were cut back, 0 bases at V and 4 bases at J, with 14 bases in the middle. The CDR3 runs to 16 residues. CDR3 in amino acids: CAISESEGLGPDTQYF. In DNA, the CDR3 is TGTGCCATCAGTGAGTCGGAGGGTTTGGGCCCAGATACGCAGTATTTT.

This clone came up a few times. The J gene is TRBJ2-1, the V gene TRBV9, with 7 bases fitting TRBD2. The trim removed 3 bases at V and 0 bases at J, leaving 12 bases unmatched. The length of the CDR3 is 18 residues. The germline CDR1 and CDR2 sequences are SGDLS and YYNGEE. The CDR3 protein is CASSDGGRAFSSYNEQFF. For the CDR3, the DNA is TGTGCCAGCAGCGACGGGGGGAGGGCTTTTAGCTCCTACAATGAGCAGTTCTTC.

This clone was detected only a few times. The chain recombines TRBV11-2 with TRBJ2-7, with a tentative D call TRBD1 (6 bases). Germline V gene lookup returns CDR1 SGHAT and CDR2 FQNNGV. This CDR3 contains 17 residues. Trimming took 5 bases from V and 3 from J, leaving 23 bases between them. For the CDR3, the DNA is TGTGCCAGCAGCCTAGGAGGAACAGGGCTAGAAGGCTACGAGCAGTACTTC. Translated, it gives CASSLGGTGLEGYEQYF.

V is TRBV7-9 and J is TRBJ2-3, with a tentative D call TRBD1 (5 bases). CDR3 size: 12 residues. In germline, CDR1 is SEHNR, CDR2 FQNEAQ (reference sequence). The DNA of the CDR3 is TGTGCGACTGGGGCGAGCACAGATACGCAGTATTTT. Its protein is CATGASTDTQYF. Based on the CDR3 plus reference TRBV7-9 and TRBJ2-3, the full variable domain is DTGVSQNPRHKITKRGQNVTFRCDPISEHNRLYWYRQTLGQGPEFLTYFQNEAQLEKSRLLSDRFSAERPKGSFSTLEIQRTEQGDSAMYLCATGASTDTQYFGPGTRLTVL.

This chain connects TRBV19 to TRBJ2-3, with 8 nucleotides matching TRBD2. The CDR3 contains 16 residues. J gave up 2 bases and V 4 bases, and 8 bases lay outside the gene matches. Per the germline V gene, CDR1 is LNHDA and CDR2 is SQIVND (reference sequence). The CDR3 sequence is CASSNRGSGTTDTQYF. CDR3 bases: TGTGCCAGTAGTAACCGGGGTAGCGGGACCACAGATACGCAGTATTTT.

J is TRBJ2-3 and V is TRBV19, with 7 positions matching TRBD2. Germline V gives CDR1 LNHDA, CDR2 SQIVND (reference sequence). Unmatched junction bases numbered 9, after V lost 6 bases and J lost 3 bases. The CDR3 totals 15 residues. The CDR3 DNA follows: TGTGCCAGTAGCCCCCGGGTCGGGGGGACAGATACGCAGTATTTT. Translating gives CASSPRVGGTDTQYF.

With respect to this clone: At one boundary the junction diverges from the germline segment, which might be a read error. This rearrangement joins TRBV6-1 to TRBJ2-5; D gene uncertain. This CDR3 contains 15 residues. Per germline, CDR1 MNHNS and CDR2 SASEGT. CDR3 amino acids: CASSEFGTAQEAQYF. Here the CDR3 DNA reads TGTGCCAGCAGTGAATTCGGAACCGCACAAGAGGCCCAGTACTTC.

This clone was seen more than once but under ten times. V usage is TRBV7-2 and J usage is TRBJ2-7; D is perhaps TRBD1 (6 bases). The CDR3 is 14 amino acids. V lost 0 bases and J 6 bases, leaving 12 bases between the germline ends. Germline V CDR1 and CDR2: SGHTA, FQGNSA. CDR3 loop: CASSLARAGAEQYF. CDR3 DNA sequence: TGTGCCAGCAGCTTAGCGCGGGCAGGGGCCGAGCAGTACTTC.

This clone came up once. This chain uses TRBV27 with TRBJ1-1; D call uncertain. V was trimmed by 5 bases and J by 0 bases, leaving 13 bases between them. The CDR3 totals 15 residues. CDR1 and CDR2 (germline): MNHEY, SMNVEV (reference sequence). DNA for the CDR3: TGTGCCAGCAGTCCCCAACACCGAATGAACACTGAAGCTTTCTTT. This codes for CASSPQHRMNTEAFF.